This T cell receptor (beta chain) was identified during a study of cytomegalovirus exposure and HLA in healthy donors (TCRdb year 2017). About the full investigation: An earlier analysis of more than 550 of the donors reported about 260 Gb of sequence data and roughly 120 million unique TCR beta sequences obtained from about 170 million T cells. An early release covering 550 to 700 HLA-typed donors comprised 300 to 350 gigabases of sequencing data and tens of millions of unique TCR sequences. Among the roughly 400 genotyped donors, around 79% belonged to the genetic ancestry cluster associated with self-reported Caucasian donors. The aim of the study was to test whether cataloging public T cell receptors could identify signatures of past pathogen exposure. The study used immunosequencing to profile the T cell repertoires of more than 650 subjects and linked those repertoires to cytomegalovirus serostatus. In addition to the first cohort of roughly 700 subjects, a separate validation cohort of 120 different subjects was used. To predict cytomegalovirus infection status, the study brought together high-throughput TCR immunosequencing, statistical association of individual TCRs with disease status, and machine learning. A later analysis re-examined previously published TCR beta repertoires from 610 or so donors and added high-resolution HLA genotyping to investigate patterns of TCR occurrence. Rather than using new phenotypic data, the later analysis identified candidate immune exposures from TCR beta sequences and from how often those sequences occurred across donors. An earlier analysis of some 500 of the donors used high-throughput TCR beta sequencing to judge whether each TCR beta V gene segment behaved as functional or pseudogenic. Donor age, sex, ethnicity and CMV serostatus were compiled together with the repertoire data. In a later genetic analysis, genome-wide SNP genotypes for about 55% of the roughly 700 donors were used, and that subset was treated as a discovery cohort. Every discovery cohort repertoire had been produced on one sequencing platform. Both class I and class II loci were covered by HLA typing, at four-digit resolution. Typing coverage varied by locus: 629-630 donors for A, B, C, DRB1 and DQB1; approximately 560 for DQA1; approximately 610 for DPA1; some 470 for DPB1. Because of strong linkage in the cohort, roughly five DR-DQ haplotypes were treated as single units for association and clustering. Among 398 genotyped donors of the cohort, an average of approximately 200,000 unique TCR beta nucleotide sequences was sequenced per donor, of which 15% to 20% were non-productive. General conclusions and limits of the study: The sequencing pipeline was judged likely to have produced a cluster of highly shared sequence variants as a technical artifact. Compared with the approximately 720-donor mean, donors in an Asian-associated ancestry cluster had fewer N-insertions in productive TCRs, according to a later genetic analysis. The classifier was reported to diagnose cytomegalovirus status with high specificity and sensitivity in both the original cohort and the validation cohort. In this cohort, only TCR beta chains were sequenced, and detectable features were limited by the absence of alpha or paired-chain data. A few of the identified cytomegalovirus-associated TCR beta chains were confirmed in vitro to be specific for cytomegalovirus antigens. A further reported finding was that TCR beta sequences accurately predicted the HLA-A and HLA-B alleles for most subjects in the first cohort. Some IMGT-functional V segments, including TRBV6-2 and TRBV6-3, could not be distinguished by the 87-base-pair reads and were therefore excluded. Linkage disequilibrium might explain the correlated functional status among segregating V segments, but an unknown experimental factor could not be excluded. When HLA alleles, especially DR and DQ, strongly co-occurred, TCR associations were difficult to assign to individual alleles. Because counts were too low, 15 to 20 rarely observed V segments, including chromosome 9 orphons, were left out of the earlier analysis of 587 of the donors. Several of the top co-occurrence clusters appeared to be linked to parvovirus B19, influenza, CMV and Epstein-Barr virus, according to a later analysis. The study gave a list of 150 to 200 TCR beta chains associated with cytomegalovirus. The authors suggested that the approach could potentially be extended to other disease states and immunological phenotypes. An earlier analysis of approximately 590 of the donors showed that most TCR beta V segments appeared in productive rearrangements either about 90% or about 30% of the time, which broadly matched IMGT annotations. V-gene and J-gene trimming of TCR beta chains was associated with a missense DCLRE1C variant in a later genetic analysis, and the association was replicated in an independent cohort. The presence/absence analyses assumed that sequencing depth was roughly uniform across donors, and that assumption may not be true. Most CMV-associated TCR beta chains appeared to be HLA-restricted in a later analysis, and the HLA associations seemed to be driven largely by CMV exposure. In a later analysis, HLA-associated TCR beta chains showed more clonal expansion and lower generation probabilities than non-associated chains that were equally common. While some public TCRs were present in many individuals, most TCR sequences turned up only very rarely across donors. CMV serostatus was the only immune exposure information available for the cohort. According to a later analysis, TCR association rates differed among HLA loci, with DRB1 alleles showing the most associated TCRs and HLA-C alleles showing the fewest. A later analysis associated roughly 17,000 TCR beta sequences with specific HLA alleles at a false discovery rate of 0.05. HLA typing was unavailable for some donors at each locus, so association tests used only the typed subset.

With regard to this clone: Its specific antigen is unknown. Base qualities were left out, and no much larger clone turns up one base away.

Library construction relied on the immunoSEQ multiplex PCR assay. For the multiplex PCR, a mixture combining 60 forward primers for TCR Vbeta segments and 13 reverse primers for TCR Jbeta segments was used. A multiplex PCR assay on genomic DNA amplified the CDR3 region of rearranged TCR beta genes. Amplified TCR beta libraries were sequenced as 87-base-pair reads on the Illumina HiSeq System. Processing in the source paper ran as follows. A later analysis tallied about 77 million unique TCR beta chains across the approximately 670 repertoires, and approximately 9.9 million of those chains were shared by two or more donors. Raw reads were error-corrected and collapsed into unique sequences by a nearest-neighbor algorithm in which closely related sequences were merged to remove PCR and sequencing errors. To assign V, D and J gene segments, CDR3 sequences were aligned to IMGT reference sequences. For a sequence to be retained, a match of at least six nucleotides was required to both a V gene segment and a J gene segment. A rearrangement counted as productive if the CDR3 had no stop codons and remained in frame with V and J, and every other rearrangement counted as non-productive. Following IMGT convention, CDR3 was defined as the stretch from the second conserved V-encoded cysteine to the conserved J-encoded phenylalanine. Sequences without an unambiguous match to a single V gene segment were excluded from the earlier analysis of about 640 of the donors. In an earlier analysis of approximately 550 of the donors, V segments were called functional above 56.7% productive rearrangements and were called segregating when the between-donor standard deviation exceeded 5%. A statistical classification framework was developed to diagnose cytomegalovirus status using the catalog of TCR beta chain sequences. A later analysis assigned V and J genes by comparing TCR nucleotide sequences with IMGT/GENE-DB human TR gene sequences. Using the TCRdist pipeline, a later analysis assigned CDR3 sequences along with most-parsimonious VDJ recombination scenarios. A later analysis defined each TCR beta chain by its CDR3 amino acid sequence plus V-gene family, and excluded reads lacking a unique V-gene family. As a way to deal with suspected cross-contamination and a sequencing artifact, a later analysis dropped 500 to 700 nucleotide sequences that were highly shared and had low generation probability. For each public chain, a later analysis derived a clonal expansion index from normalized ranks of inferred template counts within each repertoire. A later analysis computed generation probabilities with a VDJ recombination model fitted to out-of-frame rearrangements, and checked the results against IGoR. Hypergeometric tests were used in a later analysis to score TCR-TCR, TCR-HLA and TCR-CMV co-occurrence, with a repertoire-size bias correction applied to the TCR pairs. In a later analysis, false discovery rates were estimated by permuting HLA or CMV assignments 20 times. In a later analysis, co-occurring TCRs were grouped with DBSCAN, and TCRdist sequence similarity was added when clustering was performed within HLA-allele-positive subsets. Repertoires with fewer than 30,000 or more than 120,000 public chains, plus five repertoires with anomalous nucleotide sharing, were excluded from co-occurrence clustering. The source is immuneACCESS, and TCRdb retained only in-frame sequences with V and J called. Part of the clones is not carried over; for the studies checked, unresolved V genes explain less than half of this, and the remainder is unexplained. The V and J calls and clone size come from that table; D and trimming were worked out from the DNA. The sample has about 120,000 clones on record, 55% to 75% of them singletons. The ten most abundant clones make up approximately 9.4% of the sample.

In total, fewer than 750 healthy bone marrow donors made up the cohort. At the time of sampling, all cohort members were nominally healthy, though unrecorded immune exposures were likely present. The donor was CMV seropositive and belonged to the group of over 250 seropositive cohort members. Each donor provided a peripheral blood sample, and peripheral blood mononuclear cells were used for TCR beta sequencing. The Qiagen DNeasy Blood Extraction Kit was used to extract genomic DNA from the blood cell samples. Trimming at the junction amounts to 7 bases on V and 8 bases on J, and the germline ends lie 11 bases apart. CDR1 is given as GTSNPN and CDR2 as SVGIG, both from the germline V gene (reference sequence). The CDR3, cysteine through phenylalanine, is 11 amino acids long. The kept DNA is CDR3 alone, 33 bases in frame from the first base.

In this chain, TRBV30 is recombined with TRBJ1-4; the D region possibly corresponds to TRBD1 (5 bases align). This TCR came from a man younger than 45 in good health and CMV-seropositive. The sequencing input was PBMCs. At the DNA level, the sequence is TGTGCCTTCGGGACTCAGGAAAAACTGTTTTTT. It specifies CAFGTQEKLFF.